These T cell receptor beta chains were read from a single sample in a study of cytomegalovirus exposure and HLA in healthy donors. TCRdb's copy holds only in-frame clones and misses some; the assay was immunoSEQ multiplex PCR. The sample includes around 98,000 clones, 70% to 90% of them seen just once. Sequenced: PBMCs. These receptors were collected from a woman younger than 45 in good health and CMV-seronegative. Both conserved end residues are part of each CDR3. Each record gives: CDR3 protein, CDR3 DNA, V gene, D gene, clone size, J gene. D genes are given only for firm matches. A clone size is listed for some rows: how often the clone was seen (once, few, many), or a class if it is expanded.

cdr3_aa: CASSDVGGVAGSEAFF
cdr3_nt: TGTGCCAGCAGTGACGTGGGGGGGGTCGCGGGATCTGAAGCTTTCTTT
v_call: TRBV2
d_call: NA
clone_size: NA
j_call: TRBJ1-1

cdr3_aa: CASSAAGHGYTF
cdr3_nt: TGTGCCAGCAGCGCTGCGGGCCATGGCTACACCTTC
v_call: TRBV2
d_call: NA
clone_size: NA
j_call: TRBJ1-2

cdr3_aa: CASSLMAGGAEKLFF
cdr3_nt: TGTGCCAGCAGCTTGATGGCAGGGGGAGCCGAAAAACTGTTTTTT
v_call: TRBV5-6
d_call: TRBD1
clone_size: NA
j_call: TRBJ1-4

cdr3_aa: CASSHNDRDNSPLHF
cdr3_nt: TGCGCCAGCAGCCATAACGACAGGGATAATTCACCCCTCCACTTT
v_call: TRBV4-1
d_call: TRBD1
clone_size: NA
j_call: TRBJ1-6

cdr3_aa: CASSSPGGGTEGYTF
cdr3_nt: TGTGCCAGCAGCTCCCCGGGCGGGGGGACGGAAGGCTACACCTTC
v_call: TRBV7-9
d_call: NA
clone_size: once
j_call: TRBJ1-2

cdr3_aa: CASSPLNTGELFF
cdr3_nt: TGTGCCAGCAGTCCACTGAACACCGGGGAGCTGTTTTTT
v_call: TRBV6-6
d_call: NA
clone_size: NA
j_call: TRBJ2-2

cdr3_aa: CASSLGGVTNTEAFF
cdr3_nt: TGTGCCAGCAGCTTGGGCGGGGTCACGAACACTGAAGCTTTCTTT
v_call: TRBV7-2
d_call: NA
clone_size: NA
j_call: TRBJ1-1

cdr3_aa: CASRAGGTVALNQPQHF
cdr3_nt: TGTGCCAGCAGGGCAGGGGGTACTGTAGCCCTCAATCAGCCCCAGCATTTT
v_call: TRBV27
d_call: TRBD1
clone_size: NA
j_call: TRBJ1-5

cdr3_aa: CASSLEQGRSEQFF
cdr3_nt: TGCGCCAGCAGCTTGGAGCAGGGTAGGAGTGAGCAGTTCTTC
v_call: TRBV5-1
d_call: NA
clone_size: NA
j_call: TRBJ2-1

cdr3_aa: CAISDRGKDTGGGDTQYF
cdr3_nt: TGTGCCATCAGTGACCGGGGGAAGGATACTGGGGGAGGGGATACGCAGTATTTT
v_call: TRBV10-3
d_call: TRBD2
clone_size: NA
j_call: TRBJ2-3

cdr3_aa: CASTLVGGEDTQYF
cdr3_nt: TGTGCCAGCACCCTGGTAGGGGGCGAGGATACGCAGTATTTT
v_call: TRBV7-9
d_call: TRBD1
clone_size: NA
j_call: TRBJ2-3

cdr3_aa: CASSLAPGEGQPQHF
cdr3_nt: TGCGCCAGCAGCTTGGCCCCAGGGGAGGGTCAGCCCCAGCATTTT
v_call: TRBV5-1
d_call: NA
clone_size: once
j_call: TRBJ1-5

cdr3_aa: CASSRGPGVTEAFF
cdr3_nt: TGTGCCAGCAGCCGGGGTCCAGGGGTCACTGAAGCTTTCTTT
v_call: TRBV7-2
d_call: NA
clone_size: NA
j_call: TRBJ1-1

cdr3_aa: CASSRGGFNQPQHF
cdr3_nt: TGTGCCAGCAGTAGAGGGGGCTTTAATCAGCCCCAGCATTTT
v_call: TRBV6-5
d_call: TRBD1
clone_size: NA
j_call: TRBJ1-5

cdr3_aa: CASSFGLLSYEQYF
cdr3_nt: TGTGCCAGCAGCTTCGGTTTGCTATCCTACGAGCAGTACTTC
v_call: TRBV5-4
d_call: NA
clone_size: NA
j_call: TRBJ2-7

cdr3_aa: CASSIIPSGLMSNQPQHF
cdr3_nt: TGTGCCAGTAGTATAATCCCCTCGGGATTGATGAGCAATCAGCCCCAGCATTTT
v_call: TRBV19
d_call: NA
clone_size: NA
j_call: TRBJ1-5

cdr3_aa: CASSLQTVSNEQYF
cdr3_nt: TGCGCCAGCAGCCTACAGACAGTATCTAACGAGCAGTACTTC
v_call: TRBV5-1
d_call: NA
clone_size: once
j_call: TRBJ2-7

cdr3_aa: CASSQEGVGRQPQHF
cdr3_nt: TGCGCCAGCAGCCAAGAAGGGGTAGGGCGTCAGCCCCAGCATTTT
v_call: TRBV4-1
d_call: NA
clone_size: NA
j_call: TRBJ1-5

cdr3_aa: CASSMDSRKANYGYTF
cdr3_nt: TGTGCCAGTAGTATGGACAGTAGGAAAGCTAACTATGGCTACACCTTC
v_call: TRBV19
d_call: NA
clone_size: NA
j_call: TRBJ1-2

cdr3_aa: CASTGQNTEAFF
cdr3_nt: TGTGCCAGTACAGGACAGAACACTGAAGCTTTCTTT
v_call: TRBV5-4
d_call: NA
clone_size: NA
j_call: TRBJ1-1

cdr3_aa: CASSPVTGAYEQYF
cdr3_nt: TGCGCCAGCAGTCCGGTGACAGGGGCCTACGAGCAGTACTTC
v_call: TRBV5-1
d_call: TRBD1
clone_size: few
j_call: TRBJ2-7

cdr3_aa: CASSQRLTGDYGNGYTF
cdr3_nt: TGTGCCAGCAGCCAGCGTCTGACAGGGGATTATGGTAATGGCTACACCTTC
v_call: TRBV4-2
d_call: TRBD1
clone_size: NA
j_call: TRBJ1-2

cdr3_aa: CASSLWGGSGYEQFF
cdr3_nt: TGCGCCAGCAGCTTGTGGGGCGGGAGTGGCTATGAGCAGTTCTTC
v_call: TRBV5-1
d_call: TRBD2
clone_size: NA
j_call: TRBJ2-1

cdr3_aa: CASNSLNTEAFF
cdr3_nt: TGTGCCAGTAACAGCTTGAACACTGAAGCTTTCTTT
v_call: TRBV19
d_call: NA
clone_size: NA
j_call: TRBJ1-1

cdr3_aa: CASSYGQRGTDTQYF
cdr3_nt: TGTGCCAGCAGTTACGGCCAGCGGGGGACAGATACGCAGTATTTT
v_call: TRBV6-6
d_call: TRBD2
clone_size: NA
j_call: TRBJ2-3

cdr3_aa: CASSSTGTSSYEQYF
cdr3_nt: TGTGCCAGCTCCAGTACAGGGACCTCCTCCTACGAGCAGTACTTC
v_call: TRBV18
d_call: NA
clone_size: NA
j_call: TRBJ2-7

cdr3_aa: CASSLPDRATSQPQHF
cdr3_nt: TGTGCCAGCAGCCTACCTGACAGGGCCACAAGTCAGCCCCAGCATTTT
v_call: TRBV6-6
d_call: TRBD1
clone_size: NA
j_call: TRBJ1-5

cdr3_aa: CASSFGPGYEQYF
cdr3_nt: TGTGCCAGCAGCTTTGGACCGGGGTACGAGCAGTACTTC
v_call: TRBV11-2
d_call: NA
clone_size: few
j_call: TRBJ2-7